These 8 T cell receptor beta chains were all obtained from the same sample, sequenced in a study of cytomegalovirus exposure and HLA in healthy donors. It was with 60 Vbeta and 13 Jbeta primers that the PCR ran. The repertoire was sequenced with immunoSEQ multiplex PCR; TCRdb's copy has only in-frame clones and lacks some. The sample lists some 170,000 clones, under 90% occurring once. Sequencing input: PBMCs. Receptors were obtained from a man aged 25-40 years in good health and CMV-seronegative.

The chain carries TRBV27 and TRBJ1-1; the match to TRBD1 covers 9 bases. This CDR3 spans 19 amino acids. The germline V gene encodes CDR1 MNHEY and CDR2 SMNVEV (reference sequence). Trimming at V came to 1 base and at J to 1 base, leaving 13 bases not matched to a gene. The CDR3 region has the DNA TGTGCCAGCAGTTTATTACCCCGATTACAGGGGGCCTCGAACACTGAAGCTTTCTTT. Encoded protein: CASSLLPRLQGASNTEAFF.

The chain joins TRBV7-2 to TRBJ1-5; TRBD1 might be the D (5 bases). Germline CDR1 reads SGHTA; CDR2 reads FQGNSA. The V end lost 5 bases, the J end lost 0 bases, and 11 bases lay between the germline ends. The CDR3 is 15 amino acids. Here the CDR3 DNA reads TGTGCCAGCAGCAGACAGTCGCATAGCAATCAGCCCCAGCATTTT. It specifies CASSRQSHSNQPQHF.

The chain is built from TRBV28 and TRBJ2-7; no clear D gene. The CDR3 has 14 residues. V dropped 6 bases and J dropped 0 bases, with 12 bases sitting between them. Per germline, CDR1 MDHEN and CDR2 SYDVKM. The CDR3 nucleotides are TGTGCCAGCAGCTTCTTATCTCCCTCCTACGAGCAGTACTTC. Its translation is CASSFLSPSYEQYF.

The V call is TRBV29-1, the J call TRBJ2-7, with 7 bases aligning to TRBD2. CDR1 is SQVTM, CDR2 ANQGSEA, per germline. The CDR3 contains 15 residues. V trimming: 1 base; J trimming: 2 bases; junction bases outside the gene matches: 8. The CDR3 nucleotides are TGCAGCGTTGAAGGCGGGGCGGGAGCGACCTACGAGCAGTACTTC. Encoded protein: CSVEGGAGATYEQYF.

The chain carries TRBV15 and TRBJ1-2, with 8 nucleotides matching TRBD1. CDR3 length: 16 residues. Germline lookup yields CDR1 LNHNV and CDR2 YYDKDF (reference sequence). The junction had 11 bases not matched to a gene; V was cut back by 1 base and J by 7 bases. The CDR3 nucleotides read TGTGCCACCAGCAGAGCCACGGGGACAGGCGGGGGTGGCTACACCTTC. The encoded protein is CATSRATGTGGGGYTF.

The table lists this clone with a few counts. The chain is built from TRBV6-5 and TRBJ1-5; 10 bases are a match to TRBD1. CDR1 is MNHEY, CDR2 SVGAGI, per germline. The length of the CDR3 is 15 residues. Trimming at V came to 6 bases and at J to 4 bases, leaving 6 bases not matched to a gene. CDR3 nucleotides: TGTGCCAGCAGCCCGACAGGGGGCACAAATCAGCCCCAGCATTTT. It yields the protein CASSPTGGTNQPQHF.

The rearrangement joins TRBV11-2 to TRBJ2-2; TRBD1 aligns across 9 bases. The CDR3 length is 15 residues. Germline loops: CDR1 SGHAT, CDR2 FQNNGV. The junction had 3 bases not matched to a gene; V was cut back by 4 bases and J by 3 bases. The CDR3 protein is CASSSRTGDTGELFF. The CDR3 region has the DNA TGTGCCAGCAGCTCCCGGACAGGGGACACCGGGGAGCTGTTTTTT.

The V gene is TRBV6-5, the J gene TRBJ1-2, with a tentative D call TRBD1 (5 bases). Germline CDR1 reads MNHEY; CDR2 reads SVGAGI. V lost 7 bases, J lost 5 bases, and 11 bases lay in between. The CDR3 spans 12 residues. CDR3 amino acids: CASTPGGYGYTF. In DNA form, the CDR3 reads TGTGCCAGCACCCCCGGGGGGTATGGCTACACCTTC.